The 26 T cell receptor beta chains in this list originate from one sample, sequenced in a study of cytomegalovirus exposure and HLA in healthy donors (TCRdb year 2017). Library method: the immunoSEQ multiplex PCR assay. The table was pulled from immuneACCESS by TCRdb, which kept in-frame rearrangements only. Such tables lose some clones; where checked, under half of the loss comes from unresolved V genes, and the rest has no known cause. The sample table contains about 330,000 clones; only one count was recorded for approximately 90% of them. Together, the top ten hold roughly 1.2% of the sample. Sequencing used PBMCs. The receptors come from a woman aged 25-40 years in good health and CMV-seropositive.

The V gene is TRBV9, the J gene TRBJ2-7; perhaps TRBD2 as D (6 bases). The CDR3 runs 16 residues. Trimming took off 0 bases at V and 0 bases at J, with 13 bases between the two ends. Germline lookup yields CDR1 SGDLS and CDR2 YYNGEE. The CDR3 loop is CASSVGSSGVSYEQYF. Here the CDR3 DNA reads TGTGCCAGCAGCGTAGGCTCATCGGGGGTCTCCTACGAGCAGTACTTC.

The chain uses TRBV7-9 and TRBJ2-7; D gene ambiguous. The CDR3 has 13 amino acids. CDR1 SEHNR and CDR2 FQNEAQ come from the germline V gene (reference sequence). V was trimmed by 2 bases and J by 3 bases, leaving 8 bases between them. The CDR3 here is CASSLYTHYEQYF. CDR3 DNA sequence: TGTGCCAGCAGCTTATACACACACTACGAGCAGTACTTC.

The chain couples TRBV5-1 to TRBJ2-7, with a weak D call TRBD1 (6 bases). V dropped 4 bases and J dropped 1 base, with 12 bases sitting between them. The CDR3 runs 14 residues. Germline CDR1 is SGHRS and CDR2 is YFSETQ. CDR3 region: CASSDPGTSYEQYF. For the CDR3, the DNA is TGCGCCAGCAGCGATCCGGGGACATCCTACGAGCAGTACTTC.

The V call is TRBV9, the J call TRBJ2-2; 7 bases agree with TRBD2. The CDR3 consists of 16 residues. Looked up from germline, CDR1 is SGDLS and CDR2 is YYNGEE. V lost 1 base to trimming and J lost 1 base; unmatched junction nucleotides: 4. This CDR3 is CASSVRASGNTGELFF. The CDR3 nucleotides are TGTGCCAGCAGCGTACGTGCTAGCGGGAACACCGGGGAGCTGTTTTTT.

DNA for the CDR3: TGTGCCAGCAGCCAAGAAGGCAACCCTAACTATGGCTACACCTTC. This gives the protein CASSQEGNPNYGYTF. The chain employs TRBV4-2 and TRBJ1-2; unclear D gene. Germline loops: CDR1 LGHNA, CDR2 YNFKEQ. The V and J ends lost 0 bases and 0 bases respectively, with 8 bases between them. The length of the CDR3 is 15 residues.

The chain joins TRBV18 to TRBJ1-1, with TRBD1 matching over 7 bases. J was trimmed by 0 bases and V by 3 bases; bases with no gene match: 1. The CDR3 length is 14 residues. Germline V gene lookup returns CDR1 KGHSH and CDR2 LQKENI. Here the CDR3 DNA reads TGTGCCAGCTCACCGCAGGGGGTGAACACTGAAGCTTTCTTT. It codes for CASSPQGVNTEAFF.

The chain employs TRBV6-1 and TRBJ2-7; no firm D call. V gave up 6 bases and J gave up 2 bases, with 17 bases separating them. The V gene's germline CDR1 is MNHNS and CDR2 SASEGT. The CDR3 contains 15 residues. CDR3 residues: CASSAGGVAPYEQYF. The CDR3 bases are TGTGCCAGCAGCGCAGGTGGGGTGGCACCCTACGAGCAGTACTTC.

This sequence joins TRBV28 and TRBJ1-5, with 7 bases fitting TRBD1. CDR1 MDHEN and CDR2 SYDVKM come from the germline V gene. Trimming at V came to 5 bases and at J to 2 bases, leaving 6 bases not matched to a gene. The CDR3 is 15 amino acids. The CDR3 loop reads CASSPRGLGNQPQHF. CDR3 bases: TGTGCCAGCAGTCCTAGGGGGCTCGGCAATCAGCCCCAGCATTTT.

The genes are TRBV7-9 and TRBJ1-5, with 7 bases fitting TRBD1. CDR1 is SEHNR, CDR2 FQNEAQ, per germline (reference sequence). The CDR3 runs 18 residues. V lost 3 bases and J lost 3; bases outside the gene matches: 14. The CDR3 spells CASSLGSPDRWNNQPQHF. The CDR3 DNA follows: TGTGCCAGCAGCTTGGGCTCACCGGACAGGTGGAACAATCAGCCCCAGCATTTT.

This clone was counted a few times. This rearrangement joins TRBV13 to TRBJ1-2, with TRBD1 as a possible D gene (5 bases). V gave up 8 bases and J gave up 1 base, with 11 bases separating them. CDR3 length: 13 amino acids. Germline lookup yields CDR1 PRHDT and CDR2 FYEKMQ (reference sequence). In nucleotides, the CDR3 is TGTGCCAGCCTATCCAGGGTTAACTATGGCTACACCTTC. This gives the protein CASLSRVNYGYTF.

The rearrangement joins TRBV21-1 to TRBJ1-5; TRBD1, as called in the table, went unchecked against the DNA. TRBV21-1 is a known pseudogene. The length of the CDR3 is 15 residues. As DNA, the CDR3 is TGTGCCAGCGGAAAATCAGGGCCTAGCAATCAGCCCCAGCATTTT. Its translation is CASGKSGPSNQPQHF.

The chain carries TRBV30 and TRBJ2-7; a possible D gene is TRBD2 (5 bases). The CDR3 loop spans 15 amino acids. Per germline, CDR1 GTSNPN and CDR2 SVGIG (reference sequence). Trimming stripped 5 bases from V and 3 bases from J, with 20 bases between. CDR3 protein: CAWSPFSEVVYEQYF. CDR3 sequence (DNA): TGTGCCTGGTCCCCCTTTAGCGAAGTTGTCTACGAGCAGTACTTC.

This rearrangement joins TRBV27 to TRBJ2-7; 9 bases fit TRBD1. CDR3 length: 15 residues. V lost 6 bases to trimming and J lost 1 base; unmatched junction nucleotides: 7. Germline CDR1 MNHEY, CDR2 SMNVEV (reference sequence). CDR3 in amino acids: CASSPTGGASYEQYF. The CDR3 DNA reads TGTGCCAGCAGCCCCACAGGGGGCGCATCCTACGAGCAGTACTTC.

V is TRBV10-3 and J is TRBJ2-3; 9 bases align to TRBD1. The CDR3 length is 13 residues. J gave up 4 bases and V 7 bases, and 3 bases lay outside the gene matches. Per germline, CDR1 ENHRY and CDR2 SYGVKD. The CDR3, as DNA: TGTGCCATCAACCGACAGGGGGCAGATACGCAGTATTTT. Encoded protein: CAINRQGADTQYF.

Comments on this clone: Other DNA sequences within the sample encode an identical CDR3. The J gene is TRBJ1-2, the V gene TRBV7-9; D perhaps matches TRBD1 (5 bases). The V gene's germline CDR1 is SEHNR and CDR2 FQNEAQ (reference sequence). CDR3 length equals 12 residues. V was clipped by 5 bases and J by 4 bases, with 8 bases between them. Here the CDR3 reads CASSPGGYGYTF. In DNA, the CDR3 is TGTGCCAGCAGCCCCGGGGGCTATGGCTACACCTTC. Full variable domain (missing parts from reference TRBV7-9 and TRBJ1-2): DTGVSQNPRHKITKRGQNVTFRCDPISEHNRLYWYRQTLGQGPEFLTYFQNEAQLEKSRLLSDRFSAERPKGSFSTLEIQRTEQGDSAMYLCASSPGGYGYTFGSGTRLTVV.

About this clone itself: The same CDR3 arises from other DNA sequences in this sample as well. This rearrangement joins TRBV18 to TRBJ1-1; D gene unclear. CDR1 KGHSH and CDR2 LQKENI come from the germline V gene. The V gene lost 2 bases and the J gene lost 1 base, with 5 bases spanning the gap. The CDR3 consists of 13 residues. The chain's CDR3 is CASSPSGNTEAFF. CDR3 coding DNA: TGTGCCAGCTCACCATCAGGGAACACTGAAGCTTTCTTT.

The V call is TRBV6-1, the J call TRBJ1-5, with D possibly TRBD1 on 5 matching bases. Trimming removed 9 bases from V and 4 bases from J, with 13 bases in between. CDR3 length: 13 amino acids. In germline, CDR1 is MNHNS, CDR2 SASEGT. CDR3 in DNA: TGTGCCAGTACTTGGGGGGGGAATCAGCCCCAGCATTTT. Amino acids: CASTWGGNQPQHF.

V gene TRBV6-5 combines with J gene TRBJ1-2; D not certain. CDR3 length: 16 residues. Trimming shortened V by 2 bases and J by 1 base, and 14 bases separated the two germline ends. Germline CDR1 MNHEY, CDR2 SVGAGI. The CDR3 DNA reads TGTGCCAGCAGTTACCGCCCAATAGGGAATAACTATGGCTACACCTTC. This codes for CASSYRPIGNNYGYTF.

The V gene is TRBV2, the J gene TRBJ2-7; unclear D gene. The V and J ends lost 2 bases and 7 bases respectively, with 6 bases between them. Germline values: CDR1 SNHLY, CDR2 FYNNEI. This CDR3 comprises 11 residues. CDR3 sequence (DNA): TGTGCCAGCAGTGAAACGGTGGAGCAGTACTTC. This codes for CASSETVEQYF.

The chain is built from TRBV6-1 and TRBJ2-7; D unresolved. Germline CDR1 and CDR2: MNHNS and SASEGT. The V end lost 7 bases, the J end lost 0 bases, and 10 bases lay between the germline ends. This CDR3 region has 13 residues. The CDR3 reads CASKGVGSYEQYF. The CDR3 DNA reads TGTGCCAGCAAGGGTGTGGGCTCCTACGAGCAGTACTTC.

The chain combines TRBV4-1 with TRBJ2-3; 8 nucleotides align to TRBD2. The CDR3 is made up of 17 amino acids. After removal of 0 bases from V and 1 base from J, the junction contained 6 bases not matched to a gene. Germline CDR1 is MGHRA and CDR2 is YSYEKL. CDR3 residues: CASSQDQRAGGTDTQYF. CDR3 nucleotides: TGCGCCAGCAGCCAAGATCAAAGAGCGGGGGGCACAGATACGCAGTATTTT.

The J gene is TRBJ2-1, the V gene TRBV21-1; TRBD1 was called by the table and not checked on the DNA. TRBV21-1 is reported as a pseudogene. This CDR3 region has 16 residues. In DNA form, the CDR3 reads TGTGCCAGCAGCAAAGTGCTACCTGACAGGGGGGTTGAGCAGTTCTTC. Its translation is CASSKVLPDRGVEQFF.

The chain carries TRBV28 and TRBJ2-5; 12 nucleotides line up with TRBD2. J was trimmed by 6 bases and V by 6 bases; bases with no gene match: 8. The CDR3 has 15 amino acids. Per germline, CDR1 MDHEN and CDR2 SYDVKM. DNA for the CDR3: TGTGCCAGCAGCTTACCTAGCGGGGGGGCGAAGACCCAGTACTTC. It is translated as CASSLPSGGAKTQYF. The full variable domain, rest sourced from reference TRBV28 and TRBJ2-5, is DVKVTQSSRYLVKRTGEKVFLECVQDMDHENMFWYRQDPGLGLRLIYFSYDVKMKEKGDIPEGYSVSREKKERFSLILESASTNQTSMYLCASSLPSGGAKTQYFGPGTRLLVL.

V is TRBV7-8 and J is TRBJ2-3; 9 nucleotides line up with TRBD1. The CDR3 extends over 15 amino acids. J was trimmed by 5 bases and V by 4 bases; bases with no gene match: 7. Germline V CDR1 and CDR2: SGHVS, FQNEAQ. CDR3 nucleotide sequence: TGTGCCAGCAGCTACCTTTTGGACAGGGGAGATACGCAGTATTTT. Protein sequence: CASSYLLDRGDTQYF.

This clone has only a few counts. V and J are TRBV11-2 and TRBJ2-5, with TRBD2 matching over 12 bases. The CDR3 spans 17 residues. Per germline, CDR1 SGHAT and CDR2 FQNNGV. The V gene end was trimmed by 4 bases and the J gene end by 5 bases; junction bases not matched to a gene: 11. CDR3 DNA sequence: TGTGCCAGCAGCTCTTCGCGACTAGCGGGAGTGGTGGAGACCCAGTACTTC. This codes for CASSSSRLAGVVETQYF.

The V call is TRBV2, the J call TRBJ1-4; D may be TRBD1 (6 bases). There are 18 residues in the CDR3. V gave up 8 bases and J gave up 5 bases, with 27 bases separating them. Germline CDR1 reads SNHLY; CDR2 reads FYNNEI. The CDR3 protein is CASEWPGERGEQNEKLFF. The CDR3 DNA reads TGTGCCAGCGAATGGCCGGGAGAGAGGGGGGAACAAAATGAAAAACTGTTTTTT.